The 15 T cell receptor beta chains given below trace back to one sample, sequenced in a study of blood T cells in healthy people across ages. A J-beta primer mix and a sample-barcoded 5' primer were used in a second PCR of roughly 7 to 12 cycles. TCRdb recomputed calls from the 5' RACE reads with MiXCR, one row per CDR3 protein. The table records fewer than 2,000,000 distinct CDR3 sequences, roughly 43% of them present only once. The sample consisted of blood. Receptor source: a human donor in good health.

This chain connects TRBV20-1 to TRBJ2-1; 9 bases agree with TRBD1. This CDR3 contains 15 residues. With V trimmed by 5 bases and J by 6 bases, 11 bases remained unmatched. The germline V gene has CDR1 DFQATT and CDR2 SNEGSKA (reference sequence). CDR3 in amino acids: CSAPRRGTGFNEQFF. DNA for the CDR3: TGCAGTGCTCCCCGAAGAGGGACAGGGTTCAATGAGCAGTTCTTC.

The rearrangement uses TRBV29-1 and TRBJ2-1; tentative D call: TRBD1 (6 bases). TRBJ2-7 explains the end of the DNA better; the J call may be wrong. Per the germline V gene, CDR1 is SQVTM and CDR2 is ANQGSEA. CDR3 length equals 14 residues. The DNA of the CDR3 is TGCAGCGTTGAAGACAGGGGTTCGTACAATGAGCAGTACTTC. This encodes CSVEDRGSYNEQYF.

There are a few counts of this clonotype. The CDR3 reads CASSLRDRGAGNQPQHF. The CDR3 nucleotides read TGTGCCAGCAGCCTCCGGGACAGGGGCGCCGGCAATCAGCCCCAGCATTTT. The V and J genes are TRBV4-2 and TRBJ1-5; 10 bases are shared with TRBD1. The CDR3 totals 17 residues. V was clipped by 4 bases and J by 2 bases; unmatched bases: 8. Germline V CDR1 and CDR2: LGHNA, YNFKEQ.

The CDR3 DNA reads TGCGCCAGCAGTGGGGGGTTTAACACTGAAGCTTTCTTT. It codes for CASSGGFNTEAFF. The rearrangement uses TRBV5-1 and TRBJ1-1; D is perhaps TRBD1 (5 bases). Germline CDR1 SGHRS, CDR2 YFSETQ. The CDR3 extends over 13 amino acids. Trimming stripped 5 bases from V and 2 bases from J, with 10 bases between.

The chain joins TRBV20-1 to TRBJ1-6; possibly TRBD1 for D (6 bases). The CDR3 length is 13 residues. Trimming stripped 6 bases from V and 6 bases from J, with 12 bases between. Germline lookup yields CDR1 DFQATT and CDR2 SNEGSKA (reference sequence). The CDR3 DNA sequence: TGCAGTGCCAGCGGAGGGGGTAATTCACCCCTCCACTTT. Translated: CSASGGGNSPLHF.

This clonotype has a count of ten or more. V and J are TRBV4-3 and TRBJ2-7; 7 bases align to TRBD2. The CDR3 spans 16 residues. CDR1 is LGHNA, CDR2 YSLEER, per germline. V was pared by 0 bases and J by 3 bases, with 8 bases of the junction left unmatched. CDR3 bases: TGCGCCAGCAGCCAAGAAATGAGCGGGGATATCTACGAGCAGTACTTC. Its protein product is CASSQEMSGDIYEQYF.

This clonotype was observed a handful of times. The chain carries TRBV6-5 and TRBJ1-2; unclear D gene. The V end lost 6 bases, the J end lost 12 bases, and 17 bases lay between the germline ends. CDR1 and CDR2 from the germline V gene are MNHEY and SVGAGI. This CDR3 has 12 amino acids. The CDR3: CASRNLAMKNTF. As DNA, the CDR3 is TGTGCCAGCAGAAACCTCGCTATGAAAAACACCTTC.

The J gene is TRBJ1-2, the V gene TRBV20-1; possible D gene TRBD1, 6 bases. The germline V gene encodes CDR1 DFQATT and CDR2 SNEGSKA (reference sequence). Trimming left V 1 base short and J 4 bases short, with 10 bases between. This CDR3 has 13 amino acids. The CDR3 loop reads CSARAARGYGYTF. CDR3 nucleotide sequence: TGCAGTGCTAGAGCGGCCAGGGGCTATGGCTACACCTTC.

The chain uses TRBV20-1 and TRBJ1-2; D might be TRBD1 (6 bases). CDR3 length equals 15 residues. Trimming left V 5 bases short and J 0 bases short, with 16 bases between. Germline V lookup: CDR1 DFQATT, CDR2 SNEGSKA (reference sequence). The CDR3 protein is CSAQGTPTANYGYTF. The CDR3 DNA reads as TGCAGTGCTCAGGGGACCCCAACAGCTAACTATGGCTACACCTTC.

The chain joins TRBV4-1 to TRBJ2-7; 8 bases are shared with TRBD1. The V and J ends lost 0 bases and 0 bases, in that order; junction bases with no gene match: 10. The CDR3 runs to 18 residues. Germline CDR1 and CDR2: MGHRA and YSYEKL. CDR3 region: CASSQDRSGTGPSYEQYF. CDR3 DNA: TGCGCCAGCAGCCAAGATCGTTCCGGGACAGGCCCCTCCTACGAGCAGTACTTC.

The table lists this clonotype with a few counts. The chain employs TRBV7-2 and TRBJ2-4; D remains unclear. Trimming took off 7 bases at V and 6 bases at J, with 13 bases between the two ends. Germline V lookup: CDR1 SGHTA, CDR2 FQGNSA. The CDR3 is 13 residues long. The CDR3 bases are TGTGCCAGCACCGACCGCGTAAGAAACATTCAGTACTTC. It encodes CASTDRVRNIQYF.

This clonotype has only a few counts. The chain couples TRBV12-3 or TRBV12-4 to TRBJ2-7; TRBD1 might be the D (5 bases). The germline V and J ends were trimmed by 0 bases and 9 bases, with 9 bases remaining between them. The CDR3 extends over 12 amino acids. The CDR3 region is CASSLAQTAQYF. The DNA of the CDR3 is TGTGCCAGCAGTTTAGCGCAGACAGCGCAGTACTTC.

The chain couples TRBV21-1 to TRBJ1-1. TRBV21-1 is listed as a pseudogene. The CDR3 runs 17 residues. The CDR3 sequence is CASSILPRRQRNTEAFF. Written as DNA, the CDR3 is TGTGCCAGCAGCATCCTCCCGAGAAGACAGAGGAACACTGAAGCTTTCTTT.

This clonotype came up a few times. The chain is built from TRBV4-3 and TRBJ2-7; no firm D call. The CDR3 contains 13 residues. Trimming took 4 bases from V and 5 from J, leaving 12 bases between them. Per germline, CDR1 LGHNA and CDR2 YSLEER. The CDR3 here is CASSPQGRNEQYF. CDR3 bases: TGCGCCAGCAGCCCCCAAGGAAGGAACGAGCAGTACTTC.

This chain uses TRBV20-1 with TRBJ2-3; no clear D. Germline assignment: CDR1 DFQATT and CDR2 SNEGSKA (reference sequence). The CDR3 runs 14 residues. V gave up 5 bases and J gave up 5 bases, with 17 bases separating them. CDR3 in amino acids: CSAPVLMEGDTQYF. In DNA, the CDR3 is TGCAGTGCTCCCGTTTTAATGGAAGGAGATACGCAGTATTTT.